Listed below are T cell receptor beta chains from one sample, sequenced in a study of blood T cell repertoires in COVID-19. Assay used: immunoSEQ multiplex PCR; TCRdb lists only in-frame clones, some missing. The profile shows 400,000 to 550,000 clones, approximately 90% of them singletons. Sample: peripheral blood. Receptors were obtained from a woman aged 30 to 39 with acute or convalescent COVID-19. Each CDR3 is given with its conserved first and last residue. Fields, in order: V gene, clone size, J gene, D gene, CDR3 DNA, CDR3 protein. D genes are given only for firm matches. Some rows have no size entry. The others give once, few or many, or a class for an expanded clone.

v_call: TRBV5-5
clone_size: .
j_call: TRBJ2-2
d_call: TRBD1
cdr3_nt: TGTGCCAGCAGCTCGCCCAAGGGGGCCACCGGGGAGCTGTTTTTT
cdr3_aa: CASSSPKGATGELFF

v_call: TRBV5-1
clone_size: .
j_call: TRBJ2-5
d_call: TRBD2
cdr3_nt: TGCGCCAGCAGCTTGGGCGGGGGGATCCAAGAGACCCAGTACTTC
cdr3_aa: CASSLGGGIQETQYF

v_call: TRBV11-3
clone_size: .
j_call: TRBJ1-1
d_call: .
cdr3_nt: TGTGCCAGCAGCTCGCAGCAGGGCACTGAAGCTTTCTTT
cdr3_aa: CASSSQQGTEAFF

v_call: TRBV10-3
clone_size: .
j_call: TRBJ1-1
d_call: TRBD1
cdr3_nt: TGTGCCATCGGAAGGACAGGGGCCCCAGAGTCTGAAGCTTTCTTT
cdr3_aa: CAIGRTGAPESEAFF

v_call: TRBV18
clone_size: .
j_call: TRBJ2-1
d_call: TRBD1
cdr3_nt: TGTGCCAGCTCAAGGACAGGTGGAAACTACAATGAGCAGTTCTTC
cdr3_aa: CASSRTGGNYNEQFF

v_call: TRBV5-1
clone_size: .
j_call: TRBJ1-3
d_call: TRBD1
cdr3_nt: TGCGCCAGCAGACCAATCCCCCGAGGGGGCGCCTATGGAAACACCATATATTTT
cdr3_aa: CASRPIPRGGAYGNTIYF

v_call: TRBV7-2
clone_size: .
j_call: TRBJ1-2
d_call: TRBD1
cdr3_nt: TGTGCCAGCAGCTACGGGACAGGGGACGGCTACACCTTC
cdr3_aa: CASSYGTGDGYTF

v_call: TRBV21-1
clone_size: .
j_call: TRBJ1-2
d_call: .
cdr3_nt: TGTGCCAGCGCAAGGGGAGGTCGGCTTTATGGCTACACCTTC
cdr3_aa: CASARGGRLYGYTF

v_call: TRBV19
clone_size: .
j_call: TRBJ1-1
d_call: TRBD1
cdr3_nt: TGTGCCAGTAAGAGGACAGGGAGAGACACTGAAGCTTTCTTT
cdr3_aa: CASKRTGRDTEAFF

v_call: TRBV6-1
clone_size: .
j_call: TRBJ2-1
d_call: .
cdr3_nt: TGTGCCAGCAGTGAAGTACTCTCCGGGACATCGGATGGCCACAATGAGCAGTTCTTC
cdr3_aa: CASSEVLSGTSDGHNEQFF

v_call: TRBV7-9
clone_size: .
j_call: TRBJ2-5
d_call: TRBD1
cdr3_nt: TGTGCCAGCAGCTTACCCCCTACAGGGGAGGAGACCCAGTACTTC
cdr3_aa: CASSLPPTGEETQYF

v_call: TRBV2
clone_size: .
j_call: TRBJ2-3
d_call: TRBD2
cdr3_nt: TGTGCCAGCAGCCCAGGACAGCGGGGGGGCCGGGATACGCAGTATTTT
cdr3_aa: CASSPGQRGGRDTQYF

v_call: TRBV6-4
clone_size: .
j_call: TRBJ2-1
d_call: TRBD2
cdr3_nt: TGTGCCAGCAGTGTCCGCCGGGGACTAGCGGGGGACCTCTCCTACAATGAGCAGTTCTTC
cdr3_aa: CASSVRRGLAGDLSYNEQFF

v_call: TRBV28
clone_size: .
j_call: TRBJ2-3
d_call: TRBD2
cdr3_nt: TGTGCCAGCAGTCTCCCCCGCGGGGGAGATACGCAGTATTTT
cdr3_aa: CASSLPRGGDTQYF

v_call: TRBV10-3
clone_size: .
j_call: TRBJ2-1
d_call: TRBD1
cdr3_nt: TGTGCCATCAGCGCGGGACAGGACAATGAGCAGTTCTTC
cdr3_aa: CAISAGQDNEQFF

v_call: TRBV15
clone_size: .
j_call: TRBJ2-2
d_call: TRBD1
cdr3_nt: TGTGCCACCAGCCGGCCGGGACAGGGCGCCGGGGAGCTGTTTTTT
cdr3_aa: CATSRPGQGAGELFF

v_call: TRBV5-1
clone_size: .
j_call: TRBJ2-3
d_call: .
cdr3_nt: TGCGCCAGCAGCGTATACCAGAGGGATACGCAGTATTTT
cdr3_aa: CASSVYQRDTQYF

v_call: TRBV2
clone_size: once
j_call: TRBJ1-6
d_call: .
cdr3_nt: TGTGCCAGCAGTGAGTTCCGGGACTCCCATTCACCCCTCCACTTT
cdr3_aa: CASSEFRDSHSPLHF

v_call: TRBV7-8
clone_size: .
j_call: TRBJ2-1
d_call: .
cdr3_nt: TGTGCCAGCAGCCAAATAACAGGGTCATTATCCTACAATGAGCAGTTCTTC
cdr3_aa: CASSQITGSLSYNEQFF

v_call: TRBV2
clone_size: .
j_call: TRBJ2-7
d_call: TRBD1
cdr3_nt: TGTGCCAGCAGTGAGCCAGGGGGCCCCTCCTACGAGCAGTACTTC
cdr3_aa: CASSEPGGPSYEQYF

v_call: TRBV11-3
clone_size: .
j_call: TRBJ1-3
d_call: .
cdr3_nt: TGTGCCAGCAGCTTCACTGGAAACACCATATATTTT
cdr3_aa: CASSFTGNTIYF

v_call: TRBV19
clone_size: .
j_call: TRBJ1-4
d_call: .
cdr3_nt: TGTGCCAGTAGTATAGATCAGACCCGCGGGAAACTGTTTTTT
cdr3_aa: CASSIDQTRGKLFF

v_call: TRBV11-2
clone_size: .
j_call: TRBJ2-7
d_call: TRBD2
cdr3_nt: TGTGCCAGCAGCTTAGTCGGGGGGGTGGCCCCCTACGAGCAGTACTTC
cdr3_aa: CASSLVGGVAPYEQYF

v_call: TRBV21-1
clone_size: once
j_call: TRBJ1-3
d_call: .
cdr3_nt: TGTGCCAGCACCTCCAGAGAGGGTTCTGCTGGAAACACCATATATTTT
cdr3_aa: CASTSREGSAGNTIYF

v_call: TRBV5-1
clone_size: .
j_call: TRBJ1-1
d_call: TRBD1
cdr3_nt: TGCGCCAGCAGCGACGGACAGGGCGGTGGTAAGACCGCTTTCTTT
cdr3_aa: CASSDGQGGGKTAFF

v_call: TRBV18
clone_size: many
j_call: TRBJ2-1
d_call: TRBD2
cdr3_nt: TGTGCCAGCTCAACGGGACTAGCGGGGGGGCATAATGAGCAGTTCTTC
cdr3_aa: CASSTGLAGGHNEQFF

v_call: TRBV6-4
clone_size: .
j_call: TRBJ2-4
d_call: .
cdr3_nt: TGTGCCAGCAGTGACGGCGGTGGCAACATTCAGTACTTC
cdr3_aa: CASSDGGGNIQYF

v_call: TRBV18
clone_size: .
j_call: TRBJ2-7
d_call: TRBD1
cdr3_nt: TGTGCCAGCTCAGAAGCCTGGGGGACAGGAAGGAACGAGCAGTACTTC
cdr3_aa: CASSEAWGTGRNEQYF

v_call: TRBV7-3
clone_size: .
j_call: TRBJ2-7
d_call: .
cdr3_nt: TGTGCCAGCAGCTTAACAGGGGCTAAGGGCTACGAGCAGTACTTC
cdr3_aa: CASSLTGAKGYEQYF

v_call: TRBV5-3
clone_size: .
j_call: TRBJ2-3
d_call: TRBD1
cdr3_nt: TGTGCCAGAAGCTCCCCGGGACAGGGGCATCTTGGGGGCACAGATACGCAGTATTTT
cdr3_aa: CARSSPGQGHLGGTDTQYF

v_call: TRBV7-9
clone_size: .
j_call: TRBJ1-2
d_call: .
cdr3_nt: TGTGCCAGCAGCCCATCCGGAGGGGTGAACTATGGCTACACCTTC
cdr3_aa: CASSPSGGVNYGYTF

v_call: TRBV29-1
clone_size: .
j_call: TRBJ2-7
d_call: .
cdr3_nt: TGCAGCGTTGAAACATCCGTAACCTACGAGCAGTACTTC
cdr3_aa: CSVETSVTYEQYF

v_call: TRBV6-5
clone_size: .
j_call: TRBJ1-2
d_call: TRBD1
cdr3_nt: TGTGCCAGCAGTTACGTGGGACAGGGGTTCGGGGGCTACACCTTC
cdr3_aa: CASSYVGQGFGGYTF

v_call: TRBV18
clone_size: .
j_call: TRBJ1-5
d_call: TRBD1
cdr3_nt: TGTGCCAGCTCACCGACAGGGTCAAAACAGCCCCAGCATTTT
cdr3_aa: CASSPTGSKQPQHF

v_call: TRBV9
clone_size: once
j_call: TRBJ2-7
d_call: TRBD1
cdr3_nt: TGTGCCAGCAGCGTAGGACAGGGTGGCTACGAGCAGTACTTC
cdr3_aa: CASSVGQGGYEQYF